The present TCR beta chain was sequenced within a study of shared clonotypes between healthy human individuals. Selected positively for CCR7 and CD45RO-negative, naive CD8 cells excluded terminally differentiated effector memory CD45RA+ cells. The protocol was immunoSEQ multiplex PCR, while the TCRdb copy is restricted to in-frame clones and leaves out a portion. This table holds 700,000 to 950,000 clones, 96% found once. The CDR3 spans 15 residues. The germline CDR1 and CDR2 sequences are MNHEY and SVGAGI. Deletions cut 4 bases from V and 1 base from J, with 10 bases between. The sequenced sample was naive CD8+ T cells sorted from blood. This TCR derives from a man aged 30-40 years in good health. V usage is TRBV6-5 and J usage is TRBJ2-2; D unclear. CDR3 DNA sequence: TGTGCCAGCAGTTTCACGGACGGGAACACCGGGGAGCTGTTTTTT. It yields the protein CASSFTDGNTGELFF.